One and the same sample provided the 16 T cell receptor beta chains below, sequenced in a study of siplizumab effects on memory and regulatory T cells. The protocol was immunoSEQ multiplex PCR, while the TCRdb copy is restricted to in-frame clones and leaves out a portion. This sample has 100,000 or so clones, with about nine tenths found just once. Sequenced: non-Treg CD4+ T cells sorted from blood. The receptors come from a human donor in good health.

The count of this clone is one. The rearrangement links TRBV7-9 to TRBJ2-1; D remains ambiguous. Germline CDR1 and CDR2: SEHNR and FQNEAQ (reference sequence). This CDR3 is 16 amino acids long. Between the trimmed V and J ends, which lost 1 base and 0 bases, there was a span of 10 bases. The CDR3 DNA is TGTGCCAGCAGCTTAGGCGGCAGCGTCTCCTACAATGAGCAGTTCTTC. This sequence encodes CASSLGGSVSYNEQFF.

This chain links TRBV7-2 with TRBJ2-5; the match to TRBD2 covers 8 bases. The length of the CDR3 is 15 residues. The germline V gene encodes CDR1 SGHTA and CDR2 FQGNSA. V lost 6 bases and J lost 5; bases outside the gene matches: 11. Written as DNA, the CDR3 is TGTGCCAGCAGTTTCACGGGGGGGGGCGGGGAGACCCAGTACTTC. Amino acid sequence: CASSFTGGGGETQYF. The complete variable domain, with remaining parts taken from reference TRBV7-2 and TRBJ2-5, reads GAGVSQSPSNKVTEKGKDVELRCDPISGHTALYWYRQSLGQGLEFLIYFQGNSAPDKSGLPSDRFSAERTGGSVSTLTIQRTQQEDSAVYLCASSFTGGGGETQYFGPGTRLLVL.

The CDR3 sequence is CASSMDGTEAFF. CDR3 DNA sequence: TGTGCCAGTAGTATGGACGGGACAGAAGCTTTCTTT. The chain couples TRBV19 to TRBJ1-1; D is possibly TRBD1 (6 bases). Germline V CDR1 and CDR2: LNHDA, SQIVND (reference sequence). The CDR3 covers 12 residues. V was clipped by 3 bases and J by 8 bases, with 10 bases between them.

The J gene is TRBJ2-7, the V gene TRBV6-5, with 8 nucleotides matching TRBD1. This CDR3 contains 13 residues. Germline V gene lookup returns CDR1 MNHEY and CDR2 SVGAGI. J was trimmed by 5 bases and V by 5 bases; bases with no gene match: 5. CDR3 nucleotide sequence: TGTGCCAGCAGTACCCAGGGGGCTCACGAGCAGTACTTC. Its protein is CASSTQGAHEQYF.

The CDR3 is CACGRDRERVATNEKLFF. CDR3 nucleotide sequence: TGTGCCTGCGGCCGGGACAGGGAACGTGTCGCAACTAATGAAAAACTGTTTTTT. The genes are TRBV30 and TRBJ1-4; 9 positions match TRBD1. J gave up 0 bases and V 6 bases, and 14 bases lay outside the gene matches. This CDR3 region has 18 residues. Germline CDR1 is GTSNPN and CDR2 is SVGIG (reference sequence).

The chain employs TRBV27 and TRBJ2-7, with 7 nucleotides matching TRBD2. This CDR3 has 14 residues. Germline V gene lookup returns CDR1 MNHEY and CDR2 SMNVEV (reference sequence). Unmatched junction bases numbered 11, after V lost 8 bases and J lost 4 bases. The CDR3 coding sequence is TGTGCCAGCCACACACGGGAGGCCAATTACGAGCAGTACTTC. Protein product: CASHTREANYEQYF.

The CDR3 here is CASSELHGPYEQYF. CDR3 nucleotide sequence: TGTGCCAGCAGTGAATTACACGGACCCTACGAGCAGTACTTC. The chain carries TRBV2 and TRBJ2-7; no definite D call. Germline V gene sequence: CDR1 SNHLY, CDR2 FYNNEI. This CDR3 is built from 14 residues. V was shortened by 2 bases and J by 2 bases, with 10 bases between the two germline ends.

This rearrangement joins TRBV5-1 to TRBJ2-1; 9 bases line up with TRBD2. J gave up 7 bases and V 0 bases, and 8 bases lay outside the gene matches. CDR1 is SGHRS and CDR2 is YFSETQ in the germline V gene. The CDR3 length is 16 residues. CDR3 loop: CASSLGLAGPFNEQFF. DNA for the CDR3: TGCGCCAGCAGCTTGGGGCTAGCGGGACCCTTTAATGAGCAGTTCTTC.

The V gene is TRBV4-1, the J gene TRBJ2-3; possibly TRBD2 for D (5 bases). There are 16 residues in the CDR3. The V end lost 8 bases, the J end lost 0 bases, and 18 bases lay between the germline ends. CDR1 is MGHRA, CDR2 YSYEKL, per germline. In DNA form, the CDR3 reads TGCGCCAGCCGGGATCCGTACGCATTAAGCACAGATACGCAGTATTTT. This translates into CASRDPYALSTDTQYF.

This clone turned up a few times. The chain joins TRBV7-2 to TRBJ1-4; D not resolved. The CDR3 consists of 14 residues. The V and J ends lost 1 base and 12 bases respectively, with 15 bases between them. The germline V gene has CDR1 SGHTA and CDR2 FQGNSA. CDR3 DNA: TGTGCCAGCAGCTTAGGGCTCCGGGTGACGGAACTGTTTTTT. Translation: CASSLGLRVTELFF.

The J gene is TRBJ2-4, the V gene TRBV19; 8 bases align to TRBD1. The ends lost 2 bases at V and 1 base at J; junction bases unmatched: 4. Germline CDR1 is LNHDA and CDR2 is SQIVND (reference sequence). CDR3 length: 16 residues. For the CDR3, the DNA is TGTGCCAGTAGTATATCAGGGGGCTTGGCCAAAAACATTCAGTACTTC. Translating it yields CASSISGGLAKNIQYF.

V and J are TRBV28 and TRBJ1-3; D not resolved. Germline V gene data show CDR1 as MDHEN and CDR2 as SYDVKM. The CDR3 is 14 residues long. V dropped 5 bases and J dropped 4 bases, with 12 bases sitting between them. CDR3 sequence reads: CASSPLGLGNTIYF. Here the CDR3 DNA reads TGTGCCAGCAGTCCTCTCGGGCTAGGAAACACCATATATTTT. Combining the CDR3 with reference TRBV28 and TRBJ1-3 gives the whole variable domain DVKVTQSSRYLVKRTGEKVFLECVQDMDHENMFWYRQDPGLGLRLIYFSYDVKMKEKGDIPEGYSVSREKKERFSLILESASTNQTSMYLCASSPLGLGNTIYFGEGSWLTVV.

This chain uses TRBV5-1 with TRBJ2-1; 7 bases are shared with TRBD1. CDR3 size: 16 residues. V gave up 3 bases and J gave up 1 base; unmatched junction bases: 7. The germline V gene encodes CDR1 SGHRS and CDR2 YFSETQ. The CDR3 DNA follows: TGCGCCAGCAGCTCTCGGACAGGCCAATCCTACAATGAGCAGTTCTTC. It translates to CASSSRTGQSYNEQFF.

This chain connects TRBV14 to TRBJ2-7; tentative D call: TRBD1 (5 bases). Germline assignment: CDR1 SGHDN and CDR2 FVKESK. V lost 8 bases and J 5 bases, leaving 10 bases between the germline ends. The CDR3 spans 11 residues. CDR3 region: CASGHSHEQYF. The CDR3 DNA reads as TGTGCCAGCGGACATTCCCACGAGCAGTACTTC.

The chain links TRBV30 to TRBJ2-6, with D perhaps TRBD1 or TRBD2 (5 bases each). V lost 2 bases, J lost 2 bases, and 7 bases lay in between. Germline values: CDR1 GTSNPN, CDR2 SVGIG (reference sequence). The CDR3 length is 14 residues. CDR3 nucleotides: TGTGCCTGGAGTAGAGGGGCTGGGGCCAACGTCCTGACTTTC. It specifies CAWSRGAGANVLTF.

The CDR3 DNA sequence: TGTGCCAGCAGCTTAGAACTGCGGTATGGCTACACCTTC. The encoded protein is CASSLELRYGYTF. The rearrangement links TRBV7-9 to TRBJ1-2; D not resolved. Germline V gives CDR1 SEHNR, CDR2 FQNEAQ (reference sequence). V shed 1 base and J shed 5 bases, with 8 bases lying between them. The CDR3 has 13 amino acids.